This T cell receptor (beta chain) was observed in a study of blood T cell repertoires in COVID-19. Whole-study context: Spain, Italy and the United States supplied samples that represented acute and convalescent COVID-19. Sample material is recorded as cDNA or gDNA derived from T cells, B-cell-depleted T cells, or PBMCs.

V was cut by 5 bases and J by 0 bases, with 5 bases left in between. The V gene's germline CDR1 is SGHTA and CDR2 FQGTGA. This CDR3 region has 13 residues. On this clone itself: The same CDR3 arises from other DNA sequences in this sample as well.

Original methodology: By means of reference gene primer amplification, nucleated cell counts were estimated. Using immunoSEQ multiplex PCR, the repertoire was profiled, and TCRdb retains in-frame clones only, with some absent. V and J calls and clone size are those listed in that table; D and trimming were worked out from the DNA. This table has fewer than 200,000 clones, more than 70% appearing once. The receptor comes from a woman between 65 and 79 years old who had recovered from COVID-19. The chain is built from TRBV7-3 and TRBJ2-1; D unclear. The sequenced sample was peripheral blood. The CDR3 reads CASSRDSYNEQFF. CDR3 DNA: TGTGCCAGCAGCCGCGACTCCTACAATGAGCAGTTCTTC.